The rows below give T cell receptor beta chains drawn from one sample of a study of neurological immune-mediated disorders. TCRdb fed the 5' RACE reads into MiXCR, producing one record per CDR3 protein. Of some 57,000 distinct CDR3 sequences in the sample, around 4.8% were seen once. Sequencing used PBMCs. Every receptor here comes from a woman aged 45 to 65 with multiple sclerosis. The CDR3 runs from the conserved cysteine through the conserved F or W. Each record gives: V gene, D gene, J gene, clone size, CDR3 DNA, CDR3 protein. D genes are given only for firm matches. Only part of the rows carry a size: once, few, many, or a class if the clone is expanded.

V: TRBV7-2
D: .
J: TRBJ2-3
size: few
DNA: TGTGCCAGCAGCTCCAATGGGTTGGCTACGCAGTATTTT
CDR3: CASSSNGLATQYF

V: TRBV2
D: TRBD1
J: TRBJ1-6
size: many
DNA: TGTGCCAGCAGAGCCGGGACAGGTCTTTATTCACCCCTCAACTTT
CDR3: CASRAGTGLYSPLNF

V: TRBV7-6
D: TRBD1
J: TRBJ2-1
size: many
DNA: TGTGCCAGCAGCACAGGGGGCGCCTACAATGAGCAGTTCTTC
CDR3: CASSTGGAYNEQFF

V: TRBV5-1
D: .
J: TRBJ1-5
size: many
DNA: TGCGCCAGCAGCTTGACAGGCTCCGGGCAGCCCCAGCATTTT
CDR3: CASSLTGSGQPQHF

V: TRBV15
D: .
J: TRBJ1-4
size: many
DNA: TGTGCCACCAGCAGAGACCCGAATGAAAAACTGTTTTTT
CDR3: CATSRDPNEKLFF

V: TRBV20-1
D: TRBD2
J: TRBJ2-1
size: many
DNA: TGCAGTGCTAGAGATACCGGCGGGGGGGCGTGGGAGCAGTTCTTC
CDR3: CSARDTGGGAWEQFF

V: TRBV20-1
D: TRBD1
J: TRBJ2-2
size: many
DNA: TGCAGTGCTATCGCCCGGGACAGGGGGCTTGACACCGGGGAGCTGTTTTTT
CDR3: CSAIARDRGLDTGELFF

V: TRBV12-3/TRBV12-4
D: .
J: TRBJ1-6
size: many
DNA: TGTGCCAGCAGTTTGGAGGGAAATTCACCCCTCCACTTT
CDR3: CASSLEGNSPLHF

V: TRBV9
D: .
J: TRBJ1-4
size: many
DNA: TGTGCCAGCAGCGTCATGGGGGCAGCTAATGAAAAACTGTTTTTT
CDR3: CASSVMGAANEKLFF

V: TRBV6-2/TRBV6-3
D: .
J: TRBJ2-3
size: many
DNA: TGTGCCAGCAGTCCTAGTACAGATACGCAGTATTTT
CDR3: CASSPSTDTQYF

V: TRBV20-1
D: .
J: TRBJ1-2
size: many
DNA: TGCAGTGCTTCCCCAATAGGCAGGTTAAGCTATGGCTACACCTTC
CDR3: CSASPIGRLSYGYTF

V: TRBV7-9
D: .
J: TRBJ1-2
size: many
DNA: TGTGCCAGCAGCCCCATTCGGGGAGATGGCTACACCTTC
CDR3: CASSPIRGDGYTF

V: TRBV15
D: .
J: TRBJ2-1
size: many
DNA: TGTGCCACCAGCAGAGATAGTATTGATAATCTGTATGAGCAGTTCTTC
CDR3: CATSRDSIDNLYEQFF

V: TRBV20-1
D: .
J: TRBJ1-3
size: many
DNA: TGCAGTGCTAGAGAAGCAGGCGGAAACACCATATATTTT
CDR3: CSAREAGGNTIYF

V: TRBV28
D: TRBD2
J: TRBJ2-1
size: .
DNA: TGTGCCAGCAGTTCCCGCGGGGGGGCTGTTGAGCAGTTCTTC
CDR3: CASSSRGGAVEQFF

V: TRBV20-1
D: TRBD1
J: TRBJ2-7
size: few
DNA: TGCAGTGCTTCGGGACAGACGGCCTACGAGCAGTACTTC
CDR3: CSASGQTAYEQYF

V: TRBV24-1
D: .
J: TRBJ2-1
size: medium-sized
DNA: TGTGCCACCAGTGAGAGGGAAAGGGAGCAGTTCTTC
CDR3: CATSEREREQFF

V: TRBV4-1
D: .
J: TRBJ2-1
size: many
DNA: TGCGCCAGCAGCCAAGGCAGCGGCGCGTACAATGAGCAGTTCTTC
CDR3: CASSQGSGAYNEQFF

V: TRBV20-1
D: .
J: TRBJ1-2
size: many
DNA: TGCAGTGCTAGAAAAGCCGGGACATATGGCTACACCTTC
CDR3: CSARKAGTYGYTF

V: TRBV7-9
D: .
J: TRBJ2-3
size: many
DNA: TGTGCCAACTCCCCGGGGGACACAGATACGCAGTATTTT
CDR3: CANSPGDTDTQYF

V: TRBV2
D: .
J: TRBJ2-1
size: many
DNA: TGTGCCAGCAGGGGCGTCTACAATGAGCAGTTCTTC
CDR3: CASRGVYNEQFF

V: TRBV20-1
D: .
J: TRBJ1-2
size: many
DNA: TGCAGTGCTAGAGATCAGGCGCGGCAGGCAGCCTATGGCTACACCTTC
CDR3: CSARDQARQAAYGYTF

V: TRBV7-9
D: .
J: TRBJ2-7
size: many
DNA: TGTGCCAGCAGCTTCCTGACCGAGACCTCCTACGAGCAGTACTTC
CDR3: CASSFLTETSYEQYF

V: TRBV28
D: TRBD1
J: TRBJ2-7
size: many
DNA: TGTGCCACACGGGACAGACCCTACGAGCAGTACTTC
CDR3: CATRDRPYEQYF

V: TRBV20-1
D: TRBD1
J: TRBJ1-1
size: many
DNA: TGCAGTGCTAGACAGGGGGACACTGAAGCTTTCTTT
CDR3: CSARQGDTEAFF

V: TRBV7-2
D: .
J: TRBJ2-1
size: many
DNA: TGTGCCAGCAGCTTGGGGTGGGCTAGCGATGAGCAGTTCTTC
CDR3: CASSLGWASDEQFF